This T cell receptor (beta chain) derives from a study of T cells after somatic rescue of genetic block. Assay: immunoSEQ multiplex PCR; the TCRdb copy retains only in-frame clones and omits some. The repertoire holds 65,000 to 70,000 clones, with around 90% as singletons. CDR3 length equals 16 residues. Germline V gives CDR1 SNHLY, CDR2 FYNNEI. J was trimmed by 4 bases and V by 0 bases; bases with no gene match: 5. The receptor's source is a man aged 35-49 years. The V and J genes are TRBV2 and TRBJ2-5; TRBD2 matches at 10 bases. The material sequenced was peripheral blood mononuclear cells (PBMCs). In nucleotides, the CDR3 is TGTGCCAGCAGTGAAGCTGGAGCGGGGGGGCGAGAGACCCAGTACTTC. Its protein product is CASSEAGAGGRETQYF.